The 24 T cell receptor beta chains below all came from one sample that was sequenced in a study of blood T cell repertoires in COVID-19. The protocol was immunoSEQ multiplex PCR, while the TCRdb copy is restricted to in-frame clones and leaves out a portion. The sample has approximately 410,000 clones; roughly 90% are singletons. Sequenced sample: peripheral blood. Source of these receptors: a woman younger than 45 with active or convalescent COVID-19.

The DNA of the CDR3 is TGTGCCAGCAGCGGACAGTCACGGGACAGGGTTCAGGCGGCGACCTACAATGAGCAGTTCTTC. The encoded protein is CASSGQSRDRVQAATYNEQFF. The chain uses TRBV7-6 and TRBJ2-1; 9 nucleotides match TRBD1. The CDR3 consists of 21 residues. Germline CDR1 and CDR2: SGHVS and FNYEAQ. Trimming took 5 bases from V and 2 from J; bases not matched to a gene: 22. Together with reference TRBV7-6 and TRBJ2-1, the CDR3 gives the full variable domain: GAGVSQSPRYKVTKRGQDVALRCDPISGHVSLYWYRQALGQGPEFLTYFNYEAQQDKSGLPNDRFSAERPEGSISTLTIQRTEQRDSAMYRCASSGQSRDRVQAATYNEQFFGPGTRLTVL.

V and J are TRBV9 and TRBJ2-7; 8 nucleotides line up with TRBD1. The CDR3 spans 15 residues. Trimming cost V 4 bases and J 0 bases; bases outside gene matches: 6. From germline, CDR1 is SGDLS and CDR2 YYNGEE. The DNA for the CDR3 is TGTGCCAGCAGCAGGGGACAGGCCAGCTCCTACGAGCAGTACTTC. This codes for CASSRGQASSYEQYF.

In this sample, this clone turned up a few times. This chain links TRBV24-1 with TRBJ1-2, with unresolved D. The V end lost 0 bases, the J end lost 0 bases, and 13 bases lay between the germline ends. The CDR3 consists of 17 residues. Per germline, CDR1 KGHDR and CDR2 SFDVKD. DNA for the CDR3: TGTGCCACCAGTGATTTGAGACAAAGCAGTGCTAACTATGGCTACACCTTC. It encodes CATSDLRQSSANYGYTF.

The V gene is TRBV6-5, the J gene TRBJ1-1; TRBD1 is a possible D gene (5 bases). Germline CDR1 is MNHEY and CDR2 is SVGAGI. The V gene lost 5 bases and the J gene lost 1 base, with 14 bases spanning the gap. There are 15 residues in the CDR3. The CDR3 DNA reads TGTGCCAGCAGTAGTCAGACAGTTGGGAACACTGAAGCTTTCTTT. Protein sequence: CASSSQTVGNTEAFF.

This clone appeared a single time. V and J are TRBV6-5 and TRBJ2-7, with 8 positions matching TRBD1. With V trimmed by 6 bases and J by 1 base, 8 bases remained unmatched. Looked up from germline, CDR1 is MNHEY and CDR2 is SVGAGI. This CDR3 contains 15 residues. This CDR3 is CASSLGQGGSYEQYF. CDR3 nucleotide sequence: TGTGCCAGCAGCCTCGGACAGGGTGGATCCTACGAGCAGTACTTC.

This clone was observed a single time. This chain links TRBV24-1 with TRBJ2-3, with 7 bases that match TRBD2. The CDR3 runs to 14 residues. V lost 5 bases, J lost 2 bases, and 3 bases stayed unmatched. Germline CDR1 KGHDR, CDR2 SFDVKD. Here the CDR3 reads CATSGGSDTDTQYF. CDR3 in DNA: TGTGCCACCAGTGGCGGGAGCGACACAGATACGCAGTATTTT.

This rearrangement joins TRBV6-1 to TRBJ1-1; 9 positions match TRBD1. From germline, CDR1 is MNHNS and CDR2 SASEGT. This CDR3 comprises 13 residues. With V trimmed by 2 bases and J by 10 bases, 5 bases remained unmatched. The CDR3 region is CASSEIQGAAAFF. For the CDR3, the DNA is TGTGCCAGCAGTGAAATACAGGGGGCTGCAGCTTTCTTT.

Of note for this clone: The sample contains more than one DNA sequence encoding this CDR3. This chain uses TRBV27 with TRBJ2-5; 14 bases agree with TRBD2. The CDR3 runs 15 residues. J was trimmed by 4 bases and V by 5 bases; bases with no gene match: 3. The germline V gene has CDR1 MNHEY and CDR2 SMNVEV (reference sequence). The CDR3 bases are TGTGCCAGCAGTCCGGGGACTAGCGGGAGAGAGACCCAGTACTTC. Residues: CASSPGTSGRETQYF.

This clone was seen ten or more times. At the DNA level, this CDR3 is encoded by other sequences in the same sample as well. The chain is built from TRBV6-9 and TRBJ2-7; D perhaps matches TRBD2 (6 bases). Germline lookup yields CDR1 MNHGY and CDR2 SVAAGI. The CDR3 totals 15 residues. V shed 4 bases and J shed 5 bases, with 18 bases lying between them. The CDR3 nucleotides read TGTGCCAGCAGTTCGTGGCTAGCGCGATGGAACGAGCAGTACTTC. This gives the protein CASSSWLARWNEQYF.

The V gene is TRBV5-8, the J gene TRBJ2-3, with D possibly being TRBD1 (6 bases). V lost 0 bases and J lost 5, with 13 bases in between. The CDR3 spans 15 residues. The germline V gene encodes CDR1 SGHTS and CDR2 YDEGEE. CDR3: CASSLARQVGDTQYF. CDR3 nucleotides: TGTGCCAGCAGCTTGGCGCGACAGGTTGGAGATACGCAGTATTTT.

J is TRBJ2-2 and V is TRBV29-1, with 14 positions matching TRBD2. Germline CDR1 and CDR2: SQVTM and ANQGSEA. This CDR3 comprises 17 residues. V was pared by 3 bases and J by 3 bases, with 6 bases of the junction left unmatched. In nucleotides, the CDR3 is TGCAGCGTTGAGGGGGGACTAGCGGGAGTCCACACCGGGGAGCTGTTTTTT. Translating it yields CSVEGGLAGVHTGELFF.

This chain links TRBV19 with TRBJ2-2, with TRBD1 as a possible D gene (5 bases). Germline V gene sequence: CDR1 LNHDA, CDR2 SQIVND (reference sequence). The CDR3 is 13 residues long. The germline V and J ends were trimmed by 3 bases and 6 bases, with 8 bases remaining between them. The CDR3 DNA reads TGTGCCAGTAGTATCAGGGCATCCGGGGAGCTGTTTTTT. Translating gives CASSIRASGELFF.

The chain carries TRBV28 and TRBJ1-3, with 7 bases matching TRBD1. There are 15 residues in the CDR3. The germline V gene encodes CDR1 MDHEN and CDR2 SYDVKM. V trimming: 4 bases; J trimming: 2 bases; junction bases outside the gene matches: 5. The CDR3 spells CASSYTGDAGNTIYF. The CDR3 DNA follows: TGTGCCAGCAGTTATACAGGGGATGCTGGAAACACCATATATTTT.

The CDR3 DNA follows: TGTGCCAGCAGCCTAATCAAGATGAACACTGAAGCTTTCTTT. Translated, it gives CASSLIKMNTEAFF. V and J are TRBV7-2 and TRBJ1-1; D is uncertain. CDR1 is SGHTA, CDR2 FQGNSA, per germline. V shed 5 bases and J shed 0 bases, with 10 bases lying between them. The CDR3 has 14 residues.

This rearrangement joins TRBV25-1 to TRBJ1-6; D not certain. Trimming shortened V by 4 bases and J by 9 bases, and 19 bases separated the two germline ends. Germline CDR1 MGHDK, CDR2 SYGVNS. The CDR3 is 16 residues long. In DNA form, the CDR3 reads TGTGCCAGCAGTGTTCCAGGTCCGATGTTGGGTTCACCCCTCCACTTT. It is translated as CASSVPGPMLGSPLHF.

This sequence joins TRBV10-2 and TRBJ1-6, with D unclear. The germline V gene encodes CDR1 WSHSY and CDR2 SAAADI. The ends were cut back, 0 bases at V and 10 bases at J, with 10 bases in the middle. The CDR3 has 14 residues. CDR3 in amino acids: CASSESIRGSPLHF. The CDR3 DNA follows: TGCGCCAGCAGTGAGTCGATCCGGGGATCACCCCTCCACTTT.

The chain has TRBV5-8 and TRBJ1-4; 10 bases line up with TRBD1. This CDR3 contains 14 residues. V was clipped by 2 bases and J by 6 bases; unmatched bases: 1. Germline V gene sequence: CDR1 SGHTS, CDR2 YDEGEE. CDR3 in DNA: TGTGCCAGCAGCTTTGACAGGGGGCATGAAAAACTGTTTTTT. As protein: CASSFDRGHEKLFF.

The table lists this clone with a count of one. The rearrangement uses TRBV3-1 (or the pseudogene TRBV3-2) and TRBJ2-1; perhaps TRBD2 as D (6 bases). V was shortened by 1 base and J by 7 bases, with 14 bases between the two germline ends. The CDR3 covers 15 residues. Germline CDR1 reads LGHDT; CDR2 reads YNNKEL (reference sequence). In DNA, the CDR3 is TGTGCCAGCAGCCAAGGCGGGACGAGAGGGAATGAGCAGTTCTTC. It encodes CASSQGGTRGNEQFF.

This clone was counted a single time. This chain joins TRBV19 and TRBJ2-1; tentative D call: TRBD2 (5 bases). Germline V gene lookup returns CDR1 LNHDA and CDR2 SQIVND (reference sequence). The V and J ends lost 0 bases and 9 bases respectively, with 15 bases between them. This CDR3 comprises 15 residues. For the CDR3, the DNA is TGTGCCAGTAGTATAGAGGTGACTATCCCCCGTGAGCAGTTCTTC. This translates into CASSIEVTIPREQFF.

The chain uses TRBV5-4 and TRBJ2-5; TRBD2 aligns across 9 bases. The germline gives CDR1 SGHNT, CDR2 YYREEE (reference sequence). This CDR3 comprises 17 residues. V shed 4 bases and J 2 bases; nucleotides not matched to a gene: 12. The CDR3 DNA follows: TGTGCCAGCAGCCTCACGTTTGGCGGGAGGGGTCAAGAGACCCAGTACTTC. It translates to CASSLTFGGRGQETQYF.

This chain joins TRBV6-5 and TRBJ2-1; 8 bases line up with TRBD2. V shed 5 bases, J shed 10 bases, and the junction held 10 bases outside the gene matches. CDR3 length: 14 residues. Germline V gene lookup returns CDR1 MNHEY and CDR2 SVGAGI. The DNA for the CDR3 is TGTGCCAGCAGTATGATCCCTAGCGGGCAAGAGCAGTTCTTC. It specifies CASSMIPSGQEQFF.

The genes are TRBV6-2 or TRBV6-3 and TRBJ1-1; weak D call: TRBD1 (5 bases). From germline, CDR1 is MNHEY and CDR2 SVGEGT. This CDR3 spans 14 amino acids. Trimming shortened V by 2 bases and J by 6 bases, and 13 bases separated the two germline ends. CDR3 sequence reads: CASSYATASAEAFF. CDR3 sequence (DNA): TGTGCCAGCAGTTACGCGACAGCATCAGCTGAAGCTTTCTTT.

CDR3 coding DNA: TGTGCCAGCAGCTTCGGGCAGGGGATGACTGAAGCTTTCTTT. It specifies CASSFGQGMTEAFF. The chain joins TRBV5-4 to TRBJ1-1; a possible D gene is TRBD1 (6 bases). This CDR3 contains 14 residues. Germline assignment: CDR1 SGHNT and CDR2 YYREEE (reference sequence). The germline V and J ends were trimmed by 2 bases and 5 bases, with 13 bases remaining between them.

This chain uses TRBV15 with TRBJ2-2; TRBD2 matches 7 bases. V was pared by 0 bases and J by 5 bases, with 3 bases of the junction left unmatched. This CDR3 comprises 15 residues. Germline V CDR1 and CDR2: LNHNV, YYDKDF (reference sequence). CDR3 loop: CATSREAGATGELFF. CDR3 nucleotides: TGTGCCACCAGCAGAGAGGCGGGAGCAACCGGGGAGCTGTTTTTT.